This paragraph covers one TCR beta chain sequence. As yet, its antigen is unknown. Donors likely had unrecorded immune exposures despite being nominally healthy when sampled. This entry belongs to a study of cytomegalovirus exposure and HLA in healthy donors. Study findings and constraints: Earlier analysis yielded a pattern in which most TCR beta V segments were productive about 90% or about 30% of the time. With DRB1 most and HLA-C fewest, TCR association rates differed between HLA loci in a later analysis. Among TCR beta chains, those listed as cytomegalovirus-associated numbered under 200.

The PCR contained 60 Vbeta and 13 Jbeta primers. Method: immunoSEQ multiplex PCR; TCRdb's copy keeps in-frame clones and lacks some. Of 100,000 or so clones in the sample, just under 80% were seen once. The CDR3 is 13 residues long. The V and J ends lost 6 bases and 0 bases respectively, with 9 bases between them. The V gene's germline CDR1 is KGHSH and CDR2 LQKENI. The genes are TRBV18 and TRBJ2-7; D is unresolved. The sequencing input was PBMCs. The TCR was taken from a male donor in good health and CMV-seronegative. The CDR3 region has the DNA TGTGCCAGCTCCCAGGAAAACTCCTACGAGCAGTACTTC. Its protein product is CASSQENSYEQYF. The complete variable domain, with remaining parts taken from reference TRBV18 and TRBJ2-7, reads NAGVMQNPRHLVRRRGQEARLRCSPMKGHSHVYWYRQLPEEGLKFMVYLQKENIIDESGMPKERFSAEFPKEGPSILRIQQVVRGDSAAYFCASSQENSYEQYFGPGTRLTVT.